This TCR beta chain was sequenced during a study of naive and memory T cell subsets. Trimming stripped 6 bases from V and 4 bases from J, with 15 bases between. Per germline, CDR1 KGHSH and CDR2 LQKENI. There are 14 residues in the CDR3. TCR cDNA received a 3' ligated oligonucleotide that carried a UMI. Whole blood, 2.5 ml, came from adult healthy volunteers. The sample holds a few counts of this clonotype. Four PCR rounds used nested alpha and beta constant region primers plus the SP2 primer. TCRdb used MiXCR to reprocess the 5' RACE reads, holding one entry per CDR3 protein. This sample has some 60,000 distinct CDR3 sequences, with 6% to 8% found just once.

V and J are TRBV18 and TRBJ1-1; D call uncertain. The TCR originated in a female donor in good health. CDR3 amino acids: CASSAQPTGTEAFF. The CDR3 nucleotides are TGTGCCAGCTCGGCCCAGCCTACCGGCACTGAAGCTTTCTTT.